This T cell receptor (beta chain) was observed in a study of blood T cells in healthy people across ages (dated by TCRdb to 2014 to 2015). The study in broad terms: In model experiments, template switching captured roughly one uniquely barcoded TCR beta cDNA molecule for every two T cells. Using deep sequencing normalized with unique cDNA molecular identifiers, the study measured how TCR beta repertoire diversity changes with age. To avoid experimental bias, donors of different ages were spread randomly across the sequencing lanes. Two additional independent replicas of 1 million unique cDNA reads from the same blood draw were analyzed for two donors (one aged 18 to 30 and one aged 80 or older). Four age groups were formed from the donors: young (average 16 years), middle-aged (approximately 42), aged (roughly 56) and long-lived (around 82).

From its cysteine to its phenylalanine, the CDR3 spans 17 amino acids. Kept here is only the CDR3 DNA, which spans 51 bases and is read in frame from base 1. Sequences LGHNA (CDR1) and YSLEER (CDR2) are obtained from the germline V gene. Trimming removed 1 base from V and 4 bases from J; the gene matches leave 8 bases unexplained. Preparation of the library involved 5' RACE. The sample was run on an Illumina HiSeq 2500. A second PCR of about 6 to 11 cycles was performed with a sample-barcoded 5' primer and a J-beta primer mix. A unique molecular identifier was introduced onto each TCR beta cDNA molecule by a template-switch 5' adaptor carrying 12 random nucleotides. Each sample yielded at least 3 million CDR3-containing paired-end reads. First-strand cDNA was synthesized from all RNA with the Mint cDNA synthesis kit, primed by a TRBC-specific oligonucleotide. All cDNA was treated with uracil-DNA glycosylase and then went through a first 18-cycle PCR with the universal primers M1SS and BC2_uni_R. Per the source publication's procedure: For normalization, 1 million high-quality reads, each with a distinct molecular identifier, were randomly selected from each sample. Reads sharing molecular identifiers were discarded rather than binned into consensus sequences. CDR3 identification, clonotype clustering and error correction used MiTCR with a Q25 quality threshold and the strictest error-elimination algorithm. A nonparametric unseen species model with Euler transformation was used to estimate lower-bound total TCR beta diversity. TCRdb took the public reads, trimmed them with fastp at Q25, ran MiXCR for clone calling and kept in-frame beta chains. Rows are combined by CDR3 protein, so each entry shows the most common genes and DNA. TCRdb, not the original authors, processed these V and J calls. Counted in this sample were about 940,000 distinct CDR3 sequences; about 44% of them appeared once. Around an eighth of the sample lies in the top ten.

On the study overall, not on this receptor specifically: The CMV infection status of donors was not known, potentially confounding age-related changes in expanded clonotypes. Estimates of total diversity based on one million sequenced T cells were considered lower bounds and underestimates. Conclusive comparison of naive and antigen-experienced compartments was prevented by the profiling of bulk unsorted PBMCs. Observed TCR beta diversity per million T cells fell roughly linearly with age, and a significant reduction was already apparent by age roughly 40. Compared with the aged group, more naive CD4+ T cells, fewer expanded clones and increased TCR diversity were shown by the long-lived group, suggesting age selection. A strong correlation was found between observed TCR beta diversity and the percentage of naive T cells measured by flow cytometry.

This clonotype came up a few times. Its recognized antigen is unknown. The sample holds no much larger clone one base away, and base qualities are not on file. Systemically healthy Caucasian individuals from Russia, some 38 in total and aged roughly 6 to 100 years, were included as donors. Around 10 milliliters of peripheral blood were drawn from each donor into EDTA-treated Vacutainer tubes. Ficoll-Paque density-gradient centrifugation was used to isolate PBMCs, with at least 6 million obtained per sample. Total RNA was extracted from PBMCs with Trizol reagent, with at least 6 micrograms obtained per sample. For every donor, an aliquot of PBMCs went through flow cytometry to measure the percentages of naive CD45RAhigh/CD27high T cells.

Recombination connected TRBV4-3 to TRBJ2-7, with TRBD2 identical over 12 junction bases. The sequencing input was blood. This receptor was taken from a man between 25 and 39 years old in good health. The sequence in DNA is TGCGCCAGCAGCCAAGGCCCGACTAGCGGGGGCCTTTACGAGCAGTACTTC. Translated, it gives CASSQGPTSGGLYEQYF.